These T cell receptor beta chains were read from a single sample in a study of identical twins. One entry per CDR3 protein results from TCRdb running MiXCR on the 5' RACE reads. Of 430,000 or so distinct CDR3 sequences listed, approximately 24% are singletons. A further study also used this sample, focusing on T cells expressing NK-cell markers.

What was sequenced was CD4+ T cells sorted from blood. These receptor sequences come from a young woman in good health. The CDR3 runs from the conserved cysteine through the conserved F or W. D genes are given only for firm matches. Some rows have no size entry. The others give once, few or many, or a class for an expanded clone.

d_call: TRBD2
v_call: TRBV10-3
j_call: TRBJ2-3
clone_size: .
cdr3_aa: CAISESPTSGPSTSTDTQYF
cdr3_nt: TGTGCCATCAGTGAGTCTCCGACTAGCGGGCCATCAACTAGCACAGATACGCAGTATTTT

d_call: .
v_call: TRBV3-1
j_call: TRBJ2-1
clone_size: .
cdr3_aa: CASSPRSLAVGEQFF
cdr3_nt: TGTGCCAGCAGCCCTCGTAGCCTGGCCGTCGGTGAGCAGTTCTTC

d_call: .
v_call: TRBV12-3/TRBV12-4
j_call: TRBJ2-5
clone_size: few
cdr3_aa: CASSPGGLFTQYF
cdr3_nt: TGTGCCAGCAGCCCAGGGGGGCTTTTCACCCAGTACTTC

d_call: TRBD1
v_call: TRBV2
j_call: TRBJ2-7
clone_size: few
cdr3_aa: CASARDREYEQYF
cdr3_nt: TGTGCCAGCGCCCGGGACAGGGAGTACGAGCAGTACTTC

d_call: TRBD2
v_call: TRBV15
j_call: TRBJ2-1
clone_size: few
cdr3_aa: CATLLAGGDNEQFF
cdr3_nt: TGTGCCACCCTACTAGCGGGGGGCGACAATGAGCAGTTCTTC

d_call: .
v_call: TRBV3-1
j_call: TRBJ1-2
clone_size: many
cdr3_aa: CASSHPQGRDGYTF
cdr3_nt: TGTGCCAGCAGCCATCCGCAGGGCAGGGATGGCTACACCTTC

d_call: TRBD1
v_call: TRBV9
j_call: TRBJ1-1
clone_size: few
cdr3_aa: CASSAPGQRAFF
cdr3_nt: TGTGCCAGCAGCGCGCCGGGACAGCGGGCTTTCTTT

d_call: TRBD1
v_call: TRBV29-1
j_call: TRBJ2-2
clone_size: .
cdr3_aa: CSVLGQMNTGELFF
cdr3_nt: TGCAGCGTCCTGGGACAGATGAACACCGGGGAGCTGTTTTTT

d_call: TRBD1
v_call: TRBV29-1
j_call: TRBJ1-1
clone_size: .
cdr3_aa: CSGGQGETEAFF
cdr3_nt: TGCAGCGGGGGACAGGGCGAAACTGAAGCTTTCTTT

d_call: TRBD2
v_call: TRBV5-1
j_call: TRBJ2-1
clone_size: .
cdr3_aa: CASSWQTGGGEQFF
cdr3_nt: TGCGCCAGCAGCTGGCAGACTGGCGGGGGTGAGCAGTTCTTC

d_call: TRBD2
v_call: TRBV5-1
j_call: TRBJ2-1
clone_size: few
cdr3_aa: CASSPRAGTSGSNEQFF
cdr3_nt: TGCGCCAGCAGCCCCCGGGCCGGGACTAGCGGGAGTAATGAGCAGTTCTTC

d_call: TRBD2
v_call: TRBV29-1
j_call: TRBJ2-7
clone_size: once
cdr3_aa: CSVSPGLAYEQYF
cdr3_nt: TGCAGCGTCTCCCCGGGACTAGCTTACGAGCAGTACTTC

d_call: .
v_call: TRBV2
j_call: TRBJ1-4
clone_size: few
cdr3_aa: CASKGDDEKLFF
cdr3_nt: TGTGCCAGCAAGGGGGACGATGAAAAACTGTTTTTT

d_call: .
v_call: TRBV30
j_call: TRBJ1-2
clone_size: .
cdr3_aa: CAWSALQGRGNYGYTF
cdr3_nt: TGTGCCTGGAGTGCTCTGCAGGGGAGGGGTAACTATGGCTACACCTTC

d_call: TRBD1
v_call: TRBV2
j_call: TRBJ2-2
clone_size: .
cdr3_aa: CASTPGQTTNTGELFF
cdr3_nt: TGTGCCAGCACCCCGGGACAGACCACGAACACCGGGGAGCTGTTTTTT

d_call: TRBD2
v_call: TRBV20-1
j_call: TRBJ2-1
clone_size: many
cdr3_aa: CSARWLVSGGYNEQFF
cdr3_nt: TGCAGTGCTAGATGGTTAGTGAGCGGGGGCTACAATGAGCAGTTCTTC

d_call: .
v_call: TRBV10-3
j_call: TRBJ2-7
clone_size: few
cdr3_aa: CAMFRDLHVEQYF
cdr3_nt: TGTGCCATGTTTCGGGACTTACATGTCGAGCAGTACTTC

d_call: .
v_call: TRBV7-6
j_call: TRBJ2-3
clone_size: many
cdr3_aa: CASSLVSYTDTQYF
cdr3_nt: TGTGCCAGCAGCTTAGTCTCTTACACAGATACGCAGTATTTT

d_call: .
v_call: TRBV3-1
j_call: TRBJ2-4
clone_size: few
cdr3_aa: CASSQDTSAQYF
cdr3_nt: TGTGCCAGCAGCCAAGACACCAGCGCACAGTACTTC

d_call: .
v_call: TRBV20-1
j_call: TRBJ2-5
clone_size: few
cdr3_aa: CSARSDGETQYF
cdr3_nt: TGCAGTGCTAGATCCGATGGGGAGACCCAGTACTTC

d_call: TRBD1
v_call: TRBV6-2/TRBV6-3
j_call: TRBJ2-7
clone_size: few
cdr3_aa: CASPWTGTREQYF
cdr3_nt: TGTGCCAGCCCCTGGACAGGGACCAGGGAGCAGTACTTC

d_call: .
v_call: TRBV27
j_call: TRBJ2-2
clone_size: few
cdr3_aa: CASTRGDTGELFF
cdr3_nt: TGTGCCAGTACTCGGGGCGACACCGGGGAGCTGTTTTTT

d_call: .
v_call: TRBV29-1
j_call: TRBJ1-1
clone_size: many
cdr3_aa: CSVAGSVNTEAFF
cdr3_nt: TGCAGCGTTGCGGGCTCAGTGAACACTGAAGCTTTCTTT

d_call: .
v_call: TRBV7-2
j_call: TRBJ2-2
clone_size: few
cdr3_aa: CASTPSGNTGELFF
cdr3_nt: TGTGCCAGCACCCCATCAGGGAACACCGGGGAGCTGTTTTTT

d_call: .
v_call: TRBV29-1
j_call: TRBJ1-1
clone_size: few
cdr3_aa: CSYAEGYTEAFF
cdr3_nt: TGCAGCTACGCCGAGGGCTACACTGAAGCTTTCTTT

d_call: TRBD1
v_call: TRBV7-8
j_call: TRBJ1-2
clone_size: .
cdr3_aa: CASSQRQGDYGYTF
cdr3_nt: TGTGCCAGCAGCCAAAGACAGGGAGACTATGGCTACACCTTC

d_call: TRBD2
v_call: TRBV20-1
j_call: TRBJ2-1
clone_size: few
cdr3_aa: CSAEPLAGGRWNEQFF
cdr3_nt: TGCAGTGCTGAGCCCCTAGCGGGAGGGCGATGGAATGAGCAGTTCTTC

d_call: .
v_call: TRBV2
j_call: TRBJ2-7
clone_size: .
cdr3_aa: CASTVAQGRSYEQYF
cdr3_nt: TGTGCCAGCACCGTCGCCCAGGGACGCTCCTACGAGCAGTACTTC

d_call: .
v_call: TRBV20-1
j_call: TRBJ1-4
clone_size: few
cdr3_aa: CSASPYGEKLFF
cdr3_nt: TGCAGTGCTAGTCCCTATGGTGAAAAACTGTTTTTT

d_call: .
v_call: TRBV29-1
j_call: TRBJ2-5
clone_size: few
cdr3_aa: CSVEAGFETQYF
cdr3_nt: TGCAGCGTTGAAGCCGGATTCGAGACCCAGTACTTC

d_call: .
v_call: TRBV9
j_call: TRBJ2-1
clone_size: .
cdr3_aa: CASSVGGRAYNEQFF
cdr3_nt: TGTGCCAGCAGCGTAGGCGGCAGAGCCTACAATGAGCAGTTCTTC

d_call: .
v_call: TRBV6-1
j_call: TRBJ1-3
clone_size: few
cdr3_aa: CASRKDRSGNTIYF
cdr3_nt: TGTGCCAGCAGAAAGGACCGCTCTGGAAACACCATATATTTT

d_call: TRBD2
v_call: TRBV4-3
j_call: TRBJ2-7
clone_size: .
cdr3_aa: CASSQVLPSSGSSYEQYF
cdr3_nt: TGCGCCAGCAGCCAAGTACTCCCTTCTAGCGGGAGCTCCTACGAGCAGTACTTC

d_call: TRBD2
v_call: TRBV6-2/TRBV6-3
j_call: TRBJ2-7
clone_size: few
cdr3_aa: CASSQTSSGSSYEQYF
cdr3_nt: TGTGCCAGCAGTCAGACAAGTAGCGGGAGCTCCTACGAGCAGTACTTC

d_call: .
v_call: TRBV9
j_call: TRBJ1-3
clone_size: .
cdr3_aa: CASSGGEVGNTIYF
cdr3_nt: TGTGCCAGCAGCGGTGGGGAAGTGGGAAACACCATATATTTT

d_call: .
v_call: TRBV30
j_call: TRBJ2-1
clone_size: .
cdr3_aa: CAWDGWGSYNEQFF
cdr3_nt: TGTGCCTGGGATGGTTGGGGGTCTTACAATGAGCAGTTCTTC

d_call: .
v_call: TRBV25-1
j_call: TRBJ2-5
clone_size: .
cdr3_aa: CASSLLGVAQETQYF
cdr3_nt: TGTGCCAGCAGTCTTCTAGGGGTAGCGCAAGAGACCCAGTACTTC

d_call: TRBD1
v_call: TRBV7-6
j_call: TRBJ1-1
clone_size: once
cdr3_aa: CASSLDATGLNTEAFF
cdr3_nt: TGTGCCAGCAGCTTAGACGCGACAGGGTTGAACACTGAAGCTTTCTTT

d_call: .
v_call: TRBV11-2
j_call: TRBJ1-4
clone_size: .
cdr3_aa: CASSLEGWRSELFF
cdr3_nt: TGTGCCAGCAGCTTAGAAGGCTGGAGGTCGGAACTGTTTTTT

d_call: TRBD1
v_call: TRBV5-1
j_call: TRBJ1-6
clone_size: few
cdr3_aa: CASSVGTGADSPLHF
cdr3_nt: TGCGCCAGCAGCGTAGGAACAGGGGCGGATTCACCCCTCCACTTT

d_call: TRBD2
v_call: TRBV5-6
j_call: TRBJ2-1
clone_size: .
cdr3_aa: CASRPTSGRAHLISSEQFF
cdr3_nt: TGTGCCAGCAGACCTACTAGCGGGAGGGCCCACCTAATAAGTAGCGAGCAGTTCTTC

d_call: TRBD2
v_call: TRBV10-3
j_call: TRBJ2-7
clone_size: many
cdr3_aa: CAISDTSATYEQYF
cdr3_nt: TGTGCCATCAGTGACACTAGCGCAACCTACGAGCAGTACTTC

d_call: .
v_call: TRBV20-1
j_call: TRBJ2-7
clone_size: few
cdr3_aa: CSATGGHPYEQYF
cdr3_nt: TGCAGTGCCACAGGAGGTCATCCCTACGAGCAGTACTTC

d_call: .
v_call: TRBV2
j_call: TRBJ2-2
clone_size: few
cdr3_aa: CASNGRRNTGELFF
cdr3_nt: TGTGCCAGCAACGGGAGAAGAAACACCGGGGAGCTGTTTTTT

d_call: .
v_call: TRBV4-3
j_call: TRBJ2-7
clone_size: few
cdr3_aa: CASSQSLQSYEQYF
cdr3_nt: TGCGCCAGCAGCCAATCTCTCCAGTCCTACGAGCAGTACTTC

d_call: .
v_call: TRBV2
j_call: TRBJ2-5
clone_size: .
cdr3_aa: CASSRGLAIQETQYF
cdr3_nt: TGTGCCAGCAGCAGGGGACTTGCAATCCAAGAGACCCAGTACTTC

d_call: .
v_call: TRBV6-2/TRBV6-3
j_call: TRBJ2-7
clone_size: many
cdr3_aa: CASSSRQYEQYF
cdr3_nt: TGTGCCAGCAGTAGTCGTCAGTACGAGCAGTACTTC

d_call: TRBD2
v_call: TRBV20-1
j_call: TRBJ2-2
clone_size: .
cdr3_aa: CSARLAGAGTGELFF
cdr3_nt: TGCAGTGCTAGACTAGCGGGAGCGGGCACCGGGGAGCTGTTTTTT

d_call: .
v_call: TRBV5-4
j_call: TRBJ2-2
clone_size: .
cdr3_aa: CASSGNWVTGELFF
cdr3_nt: TGTGCCAGCAGCGGGAATTGGGTCACCGGGGAGCTGTTTTTT

d_call: .
v_call: TRBV10-3
j_call: TRBJ1-1
clone_size: few
cdr3_aa: CAISDKGSDTEAFF
cdr3_nt: TGTGCCATCAGTGATAAAGGGAGTGACACTGAAGCTTTCTTT